This TCR beta chain was captured in a study of blood T cells in healthy people across ages. The authors ran a second PCR of about 7 to 11 cycles using a sample-barcoded 5' primer and a J-beta primer mix. TCRdb processed the 5' RACE reads anew with MiXCR; each CDR3 protein has one entry. Of 800,000 to 950,000 distinct CDR3 sequences detected, 25% to 30% appear once; the ten largest clones hold 10% to 13%. Ten or more counts support this clonotype. Trimming took 1 base from V and 0 from J, leaving 10 bases between them. The CDR3 is made up of 16 amino acids. Germline lookup yields CDR1 MGHRA and CDR2 YSYEKL. The sample was also linked to a second study, of T cells of mothers and their children.

Sequencing input: blood. This sequence was found in a woman aged 40-49 years in good health. The genes are TRBV4-1 and TRBJ1-5; no definite D call. CDR3 coding DNA: TGCGCCAGCAGCCAAGGATCAGTTAATAGCAATCAGCCCCAGCATTTT. Amino acids: CASSQGSVNSNQPQHF.